The entry that follows covers one TCR beta chain sequence. Antigen: not known. The CDR3 sequence is 13 residues long. CDR1 and CDR2 from the germline V gene are MNHEY and SMNVEV (reference sequence). Trimming took off 5 bases at V and 5 bases at J, with 12 bases between the two ends. These data belong to a study of T cell repertoires in aging, cancer and after chemotherapy. The overall study: Roughly 8.8 million TCR reads made up the full dataset.

Findings and limits, study-wide: In each cancer cohort, median generation probability increased across chemotherapy, suggesting thymic output rebounded. No conclusions about immunological memory after chemotherapy can be drawn from the repertoire data.

A mixed TRB-A/B primer pool amplified rearranged TRB by multiplex touch-down PCR. A single record per CDR3 protein comes from TCRdb applying MiXCR to the multiplex PCR reads. Among approximately 4,900 distinct CDR3 sequences, about 35% were seen once, and the ten largest hold roughly 45%. Amplification of TCR beta used genomic DNA extracted from peripheral blood. This chain uses TRBV27 with TRBJ1-1; no firm D call. Sequenced material: blood. The TCR originated in a human donor with a blood cancer. The CDR3 region has the DNA TGTGCCAGCAGTACCCTGGGGAGGACTGAAGCTTTCTTT. The encoded protein is CASSTLGRTEAFF.